This T cell receptor (beta chain) was identified during a study of OX40 agonist ivuxolimab in advanced cancers. The CDR3 is 13 residues long. Germline CDR1 and CDR2: SGHDN and FVKESK. The V end was cut by 1 base, the J end by 10 bases, with 11 bases between. Using immunoSEQ multiplex PCR, the repertoire was profiled, and TCRdb retains in-frame clones only, with some absent. The table includes some 70,000 clones, approximately 79% detected once. The sequencing here drew on CD4+ or CD8+ T cells sorted from blood, taken in a trial of the OX40 agonist ivuxolimab. This receptor was identified in an adult with an advanced solid tumor such as melanoma, head and neck, liver or kidney cancer. The V gene is TRBV14, the J gene TRBJ1-3, with D unresolved. CDR3 DNA: TGTGCCAGCAGCCAAGTGGCCGGGAGAACCATATATTTT. Its protein product is CASSQVAGRTIYF.